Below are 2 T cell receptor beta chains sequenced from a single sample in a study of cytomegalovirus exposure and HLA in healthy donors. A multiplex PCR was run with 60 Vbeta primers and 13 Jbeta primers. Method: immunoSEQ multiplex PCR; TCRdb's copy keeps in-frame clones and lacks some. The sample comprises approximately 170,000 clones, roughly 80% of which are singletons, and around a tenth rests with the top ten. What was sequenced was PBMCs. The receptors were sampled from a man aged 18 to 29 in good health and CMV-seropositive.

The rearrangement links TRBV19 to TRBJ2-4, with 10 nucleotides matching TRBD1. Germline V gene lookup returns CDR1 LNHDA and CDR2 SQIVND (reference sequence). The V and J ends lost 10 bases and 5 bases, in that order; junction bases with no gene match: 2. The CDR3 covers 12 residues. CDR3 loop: CATGTGENIQYF. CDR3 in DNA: TGTGCCACAGGGACAGGGGAAAACATTCAGTACTTC.

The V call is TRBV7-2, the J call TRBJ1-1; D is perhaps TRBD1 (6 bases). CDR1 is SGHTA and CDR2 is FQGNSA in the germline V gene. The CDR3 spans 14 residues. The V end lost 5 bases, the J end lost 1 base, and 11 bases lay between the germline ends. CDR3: CASSEGHQNTEAFF. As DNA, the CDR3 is TGTGCCAGCAGCGAGGGACACCAGAACACTGAAGCTTTCTTT.